This T cell receptor (beta chain) is from a study of blood T cell repertoires in COVID-19. The wider study: COVID-19 samples collected from the United States, Italy and Spain covered acute and convalescent phases. From T cells, B-cell-depleted T cells, or PBMCs came the material, which was cDNA or gDNA.

V was clipped by 1 base and J by 6 bases, with 12 bases between them. CDR3 length: 15 residues. Germline values: CDR1 SGHVS, CDR2 FQNEAQ. The Seattle patients, enrolled during active infection, were followed longitudinally. As processed by the authors: Amplification from reference gene primers served as the basis for estimated nucleated cell counts. Data came from immunoSEQ multiplex PCR; TCRdb stores just in-frame clones and leaves some out. That table gives V, J and clone size, and the DNA gave D and trimming. The sample holds 390,000 or so clones, 70% to 90% seen once. Sequenced material: peripheral blood. The TCR sequence derives from a woman aged 30 to 39 with COVID-19, enrolled during active disease. The chain joins TRBV7-8 to TRBJ2-2; weak D call: TRBD2 (6 bases). CDR3 nucleotides: TGTGCCAGCAGCTTAGAAGCAACGGGGGCCGGGGAGCTGTTTTTT. This sequence encodes CASSLEATGAGELFF. Using reference TRBV7-8 and TRBJ2-2 for the parts outside the CDR3, the full variable domain is GAGVSQSPRYKVAKRGQDVALRCDPISGHVSLFWYQQALGQGPEFLTYFQNEAQLDKSGLPSDRFFAERPEGSVSTLKIQRTQQEDSAVYLCASSLEATGAGELFFGEGSRLTVL.